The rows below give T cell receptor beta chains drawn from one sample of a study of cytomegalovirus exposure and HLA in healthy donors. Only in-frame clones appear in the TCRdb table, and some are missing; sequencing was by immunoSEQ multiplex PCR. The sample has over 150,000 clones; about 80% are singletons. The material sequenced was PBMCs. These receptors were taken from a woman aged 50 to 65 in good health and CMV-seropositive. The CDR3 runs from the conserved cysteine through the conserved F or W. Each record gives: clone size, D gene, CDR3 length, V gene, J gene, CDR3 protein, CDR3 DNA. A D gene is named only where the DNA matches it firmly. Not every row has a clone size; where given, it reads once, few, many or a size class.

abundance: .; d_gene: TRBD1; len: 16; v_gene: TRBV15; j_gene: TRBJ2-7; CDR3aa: CATSRGQGKATYEQYF; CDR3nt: TGTGCCACCAGCAGAGGACAGGGAAAGGCCACCTACGAGCAGTACTTC
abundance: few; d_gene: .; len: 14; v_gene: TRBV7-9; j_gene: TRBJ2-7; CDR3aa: CASSFGQPSYEQYF; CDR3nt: TGTGCCAGCAGCTTCGGACAGCCCTCCTACGAGCAGTACTTC
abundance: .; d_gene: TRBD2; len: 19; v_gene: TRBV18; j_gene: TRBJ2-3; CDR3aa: CASSPMLITSGGSTDTQYF; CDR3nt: TGTGCCAGCTCACCCATGCTGATTACTAGCGGGGGAAGCACAGATACGCAGTATTTT
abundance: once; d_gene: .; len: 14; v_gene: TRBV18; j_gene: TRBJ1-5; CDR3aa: CASSRTGMNQPQHF; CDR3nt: TGTGCCAGCTCACGTACAGGGATGAATCAGCCCCAGCATTTT
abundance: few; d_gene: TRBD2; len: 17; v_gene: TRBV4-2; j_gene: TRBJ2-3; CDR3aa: CASSQGLAGSPTDTQYF; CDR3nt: TGTGCCAGCAGCCAAGGACTAGCGGGAAGCCCCACAGATACGCAGTATTTT
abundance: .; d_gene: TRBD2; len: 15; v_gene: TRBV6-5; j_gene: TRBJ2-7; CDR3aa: CASSYSRTSGYEQYF; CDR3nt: TGTGCCAGCAGTTACTCGAGAACTAGCGGCTACGAGCAGTACTTC
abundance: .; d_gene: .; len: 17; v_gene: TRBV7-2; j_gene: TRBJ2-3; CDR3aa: CASSLALSVVSTDTQYF; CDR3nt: TGTGCCAGCAGCTTAGCCCTCAGCGTAGTGAGCACAGATACGCAGTATTTT
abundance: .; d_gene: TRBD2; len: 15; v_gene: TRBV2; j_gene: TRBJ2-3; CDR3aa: CASLGSGDSTDTQYF; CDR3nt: TGTGCCAGCCTAGGTAGCGGGGACAGCACAGATACGCAGTATTTT
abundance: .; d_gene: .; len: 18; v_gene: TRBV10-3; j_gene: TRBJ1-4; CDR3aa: CAISGGPTSGPFNEKLFF; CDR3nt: TGTGCCATCAGTGGGGGGCCCACCAGCGGCCCCTTTAATGAAAAACTGTTTTTT
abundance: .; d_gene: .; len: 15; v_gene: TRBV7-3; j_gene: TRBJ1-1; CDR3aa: CASSTDGGRVTEAFF; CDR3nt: TGTGCCAGCAGCACCGACGGGGGGAGGGTCACTGAAGCTTTCTTT
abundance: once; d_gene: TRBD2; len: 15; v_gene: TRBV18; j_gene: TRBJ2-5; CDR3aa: CASSPRLAGTETQYF; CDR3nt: TGTGCCAGCTCACCACGACTAGCGGGGACGGAGACCCAGTACTTC
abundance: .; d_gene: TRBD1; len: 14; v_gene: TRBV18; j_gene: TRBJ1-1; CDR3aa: CASSNQGELTEAFF; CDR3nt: TGTGCCAGCTCGAACCAGGGGGAGCTCACTGAAGCTTTCTTT
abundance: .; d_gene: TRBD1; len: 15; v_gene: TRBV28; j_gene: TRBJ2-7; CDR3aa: CASRGDRRISYEQYF; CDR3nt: TGTGCCAGCAGGGGGGACAGGAGAATCTCCTACGAGCAGTACTTC
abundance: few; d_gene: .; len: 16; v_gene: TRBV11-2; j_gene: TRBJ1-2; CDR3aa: CASSLLTGGANYGYTF; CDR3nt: TGTGCCAGCAGCTTATTAACAGGTGGAGCTAACTATGGCTACACCTTC
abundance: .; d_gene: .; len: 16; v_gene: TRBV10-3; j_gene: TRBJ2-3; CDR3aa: CAISKIAKQVTDTQYF; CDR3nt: TGTGCCATCAGTAAAATCGCAAAACAGGTCACAGATACGCAGTATTTT
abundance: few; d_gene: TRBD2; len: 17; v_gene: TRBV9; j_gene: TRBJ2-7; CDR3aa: CASSVRPTSGSRYEQYF; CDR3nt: TGTGCCAGCAGCGTACGGCCGACTAGCGGGAGCCGCTACGAGCAGTACTTC
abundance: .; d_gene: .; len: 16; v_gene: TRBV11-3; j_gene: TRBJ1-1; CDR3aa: CASSLDLWCVSGEAFF; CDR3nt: TGTGCCAGCAGCTTAGATCTTTGGTGTGTATCGGGTGAAGCTTTCTTT
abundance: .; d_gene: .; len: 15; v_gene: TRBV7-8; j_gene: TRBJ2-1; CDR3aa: CASSLGLVGHNEQFF; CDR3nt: TGTGCCAGCAGCTTAGGACTAGTCGGGCACAATGAGCAGTTCTTC
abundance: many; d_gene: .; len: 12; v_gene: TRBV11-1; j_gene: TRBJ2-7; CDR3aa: CASSFYSYEQYF; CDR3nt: TGTGCCAGCAGCTTTTACAGTTACGAGCAGTACTTC
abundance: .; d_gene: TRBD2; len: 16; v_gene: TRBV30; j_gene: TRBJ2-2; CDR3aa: CAWAQWTSGGTGELFF; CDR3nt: TGTGCCTGGGCGCAATGGACTAGCGGGGGGACCGGGGAGCTGTTTTTT
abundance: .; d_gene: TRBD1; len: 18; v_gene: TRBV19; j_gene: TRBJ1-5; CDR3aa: CASSSRPGTAYSNQPQHF; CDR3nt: TGTGCCAGTAGTAGTCGTCCCGGGACAGCGTATAGCAATCAGCCCCAGCATTTT
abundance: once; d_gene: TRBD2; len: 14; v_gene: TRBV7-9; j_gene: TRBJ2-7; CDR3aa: CASSNSGGSYEQYF; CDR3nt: TGTGCCAGCAGCAATAGCGGGGGGTCCTACGAGCAGTACTTC